The entry below describes one T cell receptor (beta chain). Its matching antigen is unknown. The record originates from a study of post-analysis software for immune sequencing data. For the study at large: The study covered relapsing-remitting, secondary progressive and progressive-relapsing courses of multiple sclerosis. Study results and caveats: Relative to controls, patients had five TRBV segments at higher frequency, with TRBV5-6, TRBV5-1 and TRBV20-1 among these. When compared against controls, multiple sclerosis patients showed significantly lower normalized Chao1 diversity.

The germline V and J ends were trimmed by 4 bases and 5 bases, with 12 bases remaining between them. Germline V gene sequence: CDR1 SGHDT, CDR2 YYEEEE. The CDR3 totals 13 residues. Unique molecular identifiers were carried by the TCR beta cDNA libraries. TCRdb reprocessed the PCR reads via MiXCR and lists one record per CDR3 protein. The sample lists about 680,000 distinct CDR3 sequences, more than 50% occurring once. The sequenced material came from blood. The chain couples TRBV5-6 to TRBJ1-2, with a possible D match to TRBD1 (5 bases). This receptor was obtained from a girl aged 2 to 10 with multiple sclerosis. In nucleotides, the CDR3 is TGTGCCAGCAGCCAAGATAGACAGTATGGCTACACCTTC. The encoded protein is CASSQDRQYGYTF.